Below, one T cell receptor beta chain is given with its context. TCRdb keeps only in-frame clones here, not all; method: immunoSEQ multiplex PCR. The sample carries 1,400,000 or so clones, 98% recorded once. Germline V gives CDR1 ENHRY, CDR2 SYGVKD. Trimming took off 2 bases at V and 4 bases at J, with 11 bases between the two ends. The CDR3 loop spans 14 amino acids. These data come from a study of shared clonotypes between healthy human individuals. The specimen was naive CD4+ T cells sorted from blood. As to subset: CD45RA+ positively selected. The rearrangement joins TRBV10-3 to TRBJ1-2; D is ambiguous. The origin of this receptor is a man aged 30 to 39 in good health. As DNA, the CDR3 is TGTGCCATCAGTGAGACAGCAGAAACCTATGGCTACACCTTC. Its protein is CAISETAETYGYTF.